Below are 5 T cell receptor beta chains sequenced from a single sample in a study of radiotherapy plus CTLA-4 blockade in lung cancer. Measured with immunoSEQ multiplex PCR; TCRdb has only the in-frame clones, and not every one. The profile shows 81,000 or so clones, around 90% of them singletons. The starting material was peripheral blood, obtained from a patient treated with radiotherapy plus ipilimumab. These receptors were taken from a human donor with non-small cell lung cancer who had stable disease on radiotherapy plus ipilimumab.

The CDR3 spells CASSPGYGKAYEQYF. CDR3 DNA sequence: TGTGCCAGCAGCCCCGGGTACGGGAAGGCCTACGAGCAGTACTTC. The V call is TRBV7-9, the J call TRBJ2-7; perhaps TRBD2 as D (5 bases). V was clipped by 5 bases and J by 2 bases, with 16 bases between them. The CDR3 consists of 15 residues. The V gene's germline CDR1 is SEHNR and CDR2 FQNEAQ (reference sequence).

The V call is TRBV30, the J call TRBJ1-3; TRBD1 might be the D (6 bases). Trimming shortened V by 4 bases and J by 4 bases, and 11 bases separated the two germline ends. Per germline, CDR1 GTSNPN and CDR2 SVGIG (reference sequence). The CDR3 has 13 residues. For the CDR3, the DNA is TGTGCCTGGAACCCAGGGGTGGGAAACACCATATATTTT. This sequence encodes CAWNPGVGNTIYF.

This clone came up a few times. Other DNA sequences from this sample encode an identical CDR3 as well. CDR3 protein: CASSLAGTGGRGGYGYTF. The CDR3 DNA follows: TGTGCCAGCAGCTTGGCAGGGACAGGGGGCCGGGGGGGCTATGGCTACACCTTC. This sequence joins TRBV5-6 and TRBJ1-2, with 12 nucleotides matching TRBD1. Germline loops: CDR1 SGHDT, CDR2 YYEEEE. V lost 0 bases to trimming and J lost 4 bases; unmatched junction nucleotides: 10. The CDR3 contains 18 residues.

This chain uses TRBV7-9 with TRBJ2-5; D is ambiguous. The germline V gene encodes CDR1 SEHNR and CDR2 FQNEAQ (reference sequence). Trimming shortened V by 1 base and J by 5 bases, and 14 bases separated the two germline ends. The CDR3 consists of 15 residues. CDR3 in amino acids: CASSLGMGSGETQYF. The DNA of the CDR3 is TGTGCCAGCAGCTTAGGGATGGGGTCGGGCGAGACCCAGTACTTC.

The chain couples TRBV5-1 to TRBJ2-7, with 10 bases fitting TRBD2. V lost 8 bases, J lost 7 bases, and 12 bases stayed unmatched. Germline assignment: CDR1 SGHRS and CDR2 YFSETQ. The CDR3 runs to 14 residues. CDR3 in DNA: TGCGCCAGTTCCCCGGGACTAGCGTCATCGGAGCAGTACTTC. Protein product: CASSPGLASSEQYF.